This T cell receptor (beta chain) comes out of a study of beta chain features in type 1 diabetes. As for the study in general: Sorted cells from all samples, numbering about 98 million, were examined.

Expressed TCRB transcripts were sequenced because the isolated RNA had all been reverse transcribed beforehand. Data came from immunoSEQ multiplex PCR; TCRdb stores just in-frame clones and leaves some out. The data hold a few hundred thousand clones, with approximately 25% observed a single time. CDR1 MGHDK and CDR2 SYGVNS come from the germline V gene. The CDR3 length is 15 residues. V was shortened by 3 bases and J by 1 base, with 12 bases between the two germline ends. Points on this clone: Its antigen remains unidentified.

Whole-study findings and limits: Cells with high TCR expression could be over-represented by cDNA sequencing. Sampled from patients, naive, central memory and Treg TCRB repertoires appeared more similar than those sampled from healthy donors. Across all four CD4+ subsets, people with type 1 diabetes showed modestly shorter TCRB CDR3s.

The sample comprised naive CD4+ T cells from blood. This sequence originates from a woman aged 25 to 39 with type 1 diabetes. This chain joins TRBV25-1 and TRBJ1-1; D is uncertain. The DNA of the CDR3 is TGTGCCAGCAGTGACTCCGCCACCGGGAACACTGAAGCTTTCTTT. The encoded protein is CASSDSATGNTEAFF.